Following are 9 T cell receptor beta chains from one sample sequenced in a study of cytomegalovirus exposure and HLA in healthy donors. Vbeta (60) and Jbeta (13) primers were used in the PCR. The repertoire was sequenced with immunoSEQ multiplex PCR; TCRdb's copy has only in-frame clones and lacks some. The sample includes 84,000 or so clones, around 82% of them seen just once. The sample comprised PBMCs. The source is a man aged 50 or older in good health and CMV-seronegative.

This chain links TRBV2 with TRBJ2-7, with a weak D call TRBD2 (6 bases). CDR3 length: 14 residues. Trimming left V 3 bases short and J 3 bases short, with 12 bases between. Per germline, CDR1 SNHLY and CDR2 FYNNEI. DNA for the CDR3: TGTGCCAGCAGTGAGGAAGGGACTCTCTACGAGCAGTACTTC. It codes for CASSEEGTLYEQYF.

CDR3 DNA: TGTGCTAGTGGAACTGACACCACCTACGAGCAGTACTTC. This codes for CASGTDTTYEQYF. The chain uses TRBV12-5 and TRBJ2-7; unclear D gene. Germline CDR1 and CDR2: LGHNT and FRNRAP. The CDR3 length is 13 residues. The V and J ends lost 6 bases and 2 bases respectively, with 11 bases between them.

V is TRBV28 and J is TRBJ1-1; 7 bases map to TRBD1. CDR3 length equals 15 residues. CDR1 is MDHEN, CDR2 SYDVKM, per germline. V was clipped by 7 bases and J by 0 bases; unmatched bases: 8. CDR3 nucleotides: TGTGCCAGCACCTTGGAGACAGGGTTGAACACTGAAGCTTTCTTT. It translates to CASTLETGLNTEAFF.

The rearrangement links TRBV27 to TRBJ2-4, with 7 bases lining up with TRBD1. The CDR3 spans 16 residues. Germline assignment: CDR1 MNHEY and CDR2 SMNVEV (reference sequence). Trimming cost V 4 bases and J 5 bases; bases outside gene matches: 11. CDR3 sequence reads: CASSSTTGTVQNIQYF. The CDR3 DNA is TGTGCCAGCAGTTCCACAACCGGGACAGTACAAAACATTCAGTACTTC.

This clone was observed a few times. V usage is TRBV7-9 and J usage is TRBJ2-1; 11 positions agree with TRBD2. Germline V gives CDR1 SEHNR, CDR2 FQNEAQ (reference sequence). The CDR3 is 18 amino acids. Losses at the gene ends were 5 bases for V and 6 bases for J; bases not matched to a gene: 15. CDR3 loop: CASSPSWGGTSGRNEQFF. CDR3 coding DNA: TGTGCCAGCAGCCCCTCCTGGGGCGGGACTAGCGGCCGCAATGAGCAGTTCTTC.

The chain joins TRBV2 to TRBJ2-3; TRBD2 is a possible D gene (5 bases). The CDR3 is made up of 14 amino acids. Between the trimmed V and J ends, which lost 4 bases and 0 bases, there was a span of 8 bases. Per germline, CDR1 SNHLY and CDR2 FYNNEI. Here the CDR3 reads CASSGWTSTDTQYF. The CDR3 bases are TGTGCCAGCAGTGGATGGACTAGCACAGATACGCAGTATTTT.

The chain is built from TRBV25-1 and TRBJ1-6; 9 nucleotides align to TRBD1. The V gene's germline CDR1 is MGHDK and CDR2 SYGVNS. V shed 3 bases and J 6 bases; nucleotides not matched to a gene: 12. CDR3 size: 18 residues. CDR3 residues: CASSDGPSPGQGNSPLHF. In DNA form, the CDR3 reads TGTGCCAGCAGTGATGGTCCTTCTCCGGGACAGGGTAATTCACCCCTCCACTTT.

The J gene is TRBJ2-1, the V gene TRBV30; tentative D call: TRBD2 (5 bases). The CDR3 runs to 12 residues. Germline lookup yields CDR1 GTSNPN and CDR2 SVGIG (reference sequence). With 6 bases removed from V and 4 bases from J, the gap between germline ends came to 10 bases. CDR3 sequence: CACRAVYNEQFF. CDR3 DNA sequence: TGTGCCTGTCGAGCGGTGTACAATGAGCAGTTCTTC.

The V call is TRBV5-8, the J call TRBJ1-2, with D possibly matching TRBD1 (5 bases). Trimming stripped 4 bases from V and 3 bases from J, with 19 bases between. Germline V gene lookup returns CDR1 SGHTS and CDR2 YDEGEE. The CDR3 contains 16 residues. The CDR3 reads CASSAPGKPTDYGYTF. The CDR3 DNA reads TGTGCCAGCAGCGCCCCAGGGAAACCGACGGACTATGGCTACACCTTC.